The 27 T cell receptor beta chains below all came from one sample that was sequenced in a study of shared clonotypes between healthy human individuals. TCRdb's copy holds only in-frame clones and misses some; the assay was immunoSEQ multiplex PCR. The sample lists 2 million to 2.5 million clones; approximately 96% were seen once. Source material: naive CD4+ T cells sorted from blood. Subset specified: CD45RA+ positively selected. These receptors all come from a man between 18 and 35 years old in good health.

This rearrangement joins TRBV27 to TRBJ2-1; 10 bases map to TRBD2. The ends lost 5 bases at V and 5 bases at J; junction bases unmatched: 6. Germline-derived CDR1 and CDR2 are MNHEY and SMNVEV (reference sequence). The CDR3 extends over 15 amino acids. CDR3 in DNA: TGTGCCAGCAGTCCCCTAGCGGGAGCCAACAATGAGCAGTTCTTC. Translation gives CASSPLAGANNEQFF.

This sequence joins TRBV5-8 and TRBJ2-1; unclear D gene. The V gene's germline CDR1 is SGHTS and CDR2 YDEGEE. The V and J ends lost 4 bases and 4 bases respectively, with 18 bases between them. This CDR3 is built from 16 residues. The DNA of the CDR3 is TGTGCCAGCAGCGGCCCGGTGTTCCCCCCTTACAATGAGCAGTTCTTC. This sequence encodes CASSGPVFPPYNEQFF.

The chain recombines TRBV19 with TRBJ2-2; either TRBD1 or TRBD2 may fit D (6 bases each). The CDR3 totals 13 residues. V lost 4 bases and J lost 7, with 10 bases in between. Germline CDR1 is LNHDA and CDR2 is SQIVND (reference sequence). Here the CDR3 reads CASSKGGIGELFF. In DNA form, the CDR3 reads TGTGCCAGTAGTAAAGGGGGGATCGGGGAGCTGTTTTTT.

Concerning this clone: At one of its ends the junction is not consistent with the germline gene, which may arise from a read error. The chain has TRBV5-4 and TRBJ2-3; the D gene is possibly TRBD1 (5 bases). Germline V gives CDR1 SGHNT, CDR2 YYREEE (reference sequence). The CDR3 has 12 amino acids. The CDR3 loop is CASSDSTGTQYF. As DNA, the CDR3 is TGTGCCAGCAGCGACAGCACAGGTACGCAGTATTTT. The full variable domain, rest sourced from reference TRBV5-4 and TRBJ2-3, is ETGVTQSPTHLIKTRGQQVTLRCSSQSGHNTVSWYQQALGQGPQFIFQYYREEENGRGNFPPRFSGLQFPNYSSELNVNALELDDSALYLCASSDSTGTQYFGPGTRLTVL.

This chain links TRBV15 with TRBJ2-4, with D unresolved. The germline CDR1 and CDR2 sequences are LNHNV and YYDKDF (reference sequence). The CDR3 is 19 residues long. Deletions cut 0 bases from V and 2 bases from J, with 20 bases between. CDR3 residues: CATSRDINDIKGSKNIQYF. The DNA of the CDR3 is TGTGCCACCAGCAGAGATATTAACGACATCAAGGGTTCCAAAAACATTCAGTACTTC.

Concerning this clone itself: One end of the junction does not line up with germline, which may come from a read error. The V gene is TRBV7-7, the J gene TRBJ2-2; D is ambiguous. CDR1 is SSHAT and CDR2 is FNYEAQ in the germline V gene (reference sequence). The CDR3 is 14 residues long. CDR3 DNA: TGTGCTAGCAGCTTAATATTCAACACCGGGGAGCTGTTTTTT. It codes for CASSLIFNTGELFF.

This chain uses TRBV30 with TRBJ2-1; maybe TRBD1 (5 bases). The V gene's germline CDR1 is GTSNPN and CDR2 SVGIG (reference sequence). V was shortened by 4 bases and J by 3 bases, with 10 bases between the two germline ends. The CDR3 has 13 amino acids. CDR3 sequence: CAWNQQGYNEQFF. The CDR3 DNA reads TGTGCCTGGAATCAGCAGGGCTACAATGAGCAGTTCTTC.

Points on this clone: The same CDR3 is also encoded by other DNA sequences in this sample. This sequence joins TRBV10-3 and TRBJ2-7; TRBD2 matches 11 bases. The CDR3 loop spans 16 amino acids. J gave up 0 bases and V 0 bases, and 1 base lay outside the gene matches. The V gene's germline CDR1 is ENHRY and CDR2 SYGVKD. CDR3 region: CAISESGTSGSYEQYF. CDR3 DNA: TGTGCCATCAGTGAGTCGGGGACTAGCGGCTCCTACGAGCAGTACTTC.

The V gene is TRBV9, the J gene TRBJ2-3; TRBD2 agrees at 13 bases. The germline gives CDR1 SGDLS, CDR2 YYNGEE. Trimming cost V 4 bases and J 5 bases; bases outside gene matches: 10. The CDR3 consists of 17 residues. The CDR3 DNA is TGTGCCAGCAGCCTTGGGACTAGCGGGGACGTGAGAGATACGCAGTATTTT. It specifies CASSLGTSGDVRDTQYF.

J is TRBJ2-2 and V is TRBV27; 8 bases map to TRBD1. CDR1 is MNHEY, CDR2 SMNVEV, per germline (reference sequence). J was trimmed by 6 bases and V by 4 bases; bases with no gene match: 19. The CDR3 contains 19 residues. This CDR3 is CASSSPRPGQGIAAGELFF. CDR3 bases: TGTGCCAGCAGTTCCCCTCGCCCAGGACAGGGAATAGCGGCCGGGGAGCTGTTTTTT.

As DNA, the CDR3 is TGTGCCAGCAGTCTAACGGGACAGGGGGCCTATGGCTACACCTTC. Its translation is CASSLTGQGAYGYTF. The chain links TRBV2 to TRBJ1-2; TRBD1 matches 12 bases. Germline assignment: CDR1 SNHLY and CDR2 FYNNEI. The CDR3 consists of 15 residues. V trimming: 5 bases; J trimming: 4 bases; junction bases outside the gene matches: 5.

This clone occurred once. The rearrangement uses TRBV6-5 and TRBJ2-3; D may correspond to TRBD1 or TRBD2 (5 bases each). Germline lookup yields CDR1 MNHEY and CDR2 SVGAGI. V was pared by 4 bases and J by 0 bases, with 8 bases between. The CDR3 spans 14 residues. CDR3 region: CASSFEGSTDTQYF. CDR3 nucleotides: TGTGCCAGCAGTTTTGAGGGGAGCACAGATACGCAGTATTTT.

The chain has TRBV19 and TRBJ2-3, with D uncertain. From germline, CDR1 is LNHDA and CDR2 SQIVND (reference sequence). The ends were cut back, 6 bases at V and 1 base at J, with 5 bases in the middle. There are 12 residues in the CDR3. CDR3 nucleotide sequence: TGTGCCAGTAGGGTGGGCACAGATACGCAGTATTTT. It specifies CASRVGTDTQYF.

This sequence joins TRBV27 and TRBJ1-2; no clear D gene. The CDR3 is made up of 14 amino acids. V was cut by 0 bases and J by 8 bases, with 13 bases left in between. CDR1 and CDR2 from the germline V gene are MNHEY and SMNVEV (reference sequence). The chain's CDR3 is CASSLSRTLYGYTF. The CDR3 DNA follows: TGTGCCAGCAGTTTATCGCGGACCCTCTACGGCTACACCTTC.

The rearrangement joins TRBV5-1 to TRBJ1-1; D is perhaps TRBD1 (6 bases). This CDR3 spans 15 amino acids. The germline CDR1 and CDR2 sequences are SGHRS and YFSETQ. The ends were cut back, 5 bases at V and 3 bases at J, with 17 bases in the middle. The CDR3 is CASRPLPQGHTEAFF. CDR3 nucleotides: TGCGCCAGCAGACCCCTCCCACAGGGCCACACTGAAGCTTTCTTT. The whole variable domain, remainder taken from reference TRBV5-1 and TRBJ1-1, is KAGVTQTPRYLIKTRGQQVTLSCSPISGHRSVSWYQQTPGQGLQFLFEYFSETQRNKGNFPGRFSGRQFSNSRSEMNVSTLELGDSALYLCASRPLPQGHTEAFFGQGTRLTVV.

This clone was recorded once. The rearrangement uses TRBV30 and TRBJ2-1, with a possible D match to TRBD1 (6 bases). V shed 4 bases and J shed 1 base, with 14 bases lying between them. This CDR3 spans 15 amino acids. The germline V gene encodes CDR1 GTSNPN and CDR2 SVGIG (reference sequence). The CDR3 bases are TGTGCCTGGACCGGGGACATTTTTTCCTACAATGAGCAGTTCTTC. It specifies CAWTGDIFSYNEQFF.

The V gene is TRBV4-1, the J gene TRBJ1-5, with D possibly matching TRBD1 (5 bases). There are 17 residues in the CDR3. V gave up 0 bases and J gave up 3 bases, with 15 bases separating them. The germline gives CDR1 MGHRA, CDR2 YSYEKL. CDR3 in amino acids: CASSQDSDTLYNQPQHF. The CDR3 nucleotides are TGCGCCAGCAGCCAAGATTCGGACACACTTTACAATCAGCCCCAGCATTTT.

The genes are TRBV28 and TRBJ1-2; D might be TRBD1 (6 bases). Germline values: CDR1 MDHEN, CDR2 SYDVKM. CDR3 length: 12 residues. V was shortened by 8 bases and J by 5 bases, with 12 bases between the two germline ends. CDR3 sequence: CASGPQGYGYTF. The CDR3, as DNA: TGTGCCAGCGGACCACAGGGATATGGCTACACCTTC.

About this clone: Additional DNA sequences in this sample encode the identical CDR3. The CDR3 loop reads CASSYSPGTNTGELFF. CDR3 bases: TGTGCCAGCAGTTACTCTCCTGGGACGAACACCGGGGAGCTGTTTTTT. The rearrangement links TRBV6-5 to TRBJ2-2; D is unresolved. The CDR3 is made up of 16 amino acids. The germline V and J ends were trimmed by 0 bases and 0 bases, with 8 bases remaining between them. CDR1 is MNHEY and CDR2 is SVGAGI in the germline V gene.

On this clone itself: A read error may account for a junction end that differs from germline. The chain combines TRBV7-7 with TRBJ2-5, with D possibly being TRBD2 (5 bases). The CDR3 has 13 amino acids. Germline CDR1 and CDR2: SSHAT and FNYEAQ (reference sequence). This CDR3 is CASSSEAKETQYF. CDR3 nucleotide sequence: TGTGCTAGCAGCTCGGAGGCAAAGGAGACCCAGTACTTC.

The gene calls are TRBV19 and TRBJ2-2, with D tentatively TRBD1 or TRBD2 (6 bases each). Trimming shortened V by 7 bases and J by 5 bases, and 17 bases separated the two germline ends. This CDR3 is 15 amino acids long. The germline V gene has CDR1 LNHDA and CDR2 SQIVND (reference sequence). DNA of the CDR3: TGTGCCAGTACCAACCCCGGGGGCGCAACCGGGGAGCTGTTTTTT. Its protein is CASTNPGGATGELFF.

The chain couples TRBV7-9 to TRBJ2-7; possible D gene TRBD2, 5 bases. Germline V lookup: CDR1 SEHNR, CDR2 FQNEAQ (reference sequence). V was trimmed by 0 bases and J by 2 bases, leaving 11 bases between them. This CDR3 is 15 amino acids long. The CDR3, as DNA: TGTGCCAGCAGCTTAGCGGGGAGCCAAGCCTACGAGCAGTACTTC. Its translation: CASSLAGSQAYEQYF.

The J gene is TRBJ1-5, the V gene TRBV27; the match to TRBD1 covers 7 bases. The CDR3 is made up of 17 amino acids. Germline loops: CDR1 MNHEY, CDR2 SMNVEV (reference sequence). V dropped 0 bases and J dropped 2; count of bases not matched to a gene: 7. In DNA form, the CDR3 reads TGTGCCAGCAGTTTATCAGGGGGCGCCGGGGGCAATCAGCCCCAGCATTTT. Amino acid sequence: CASSLSGGAGGNQPQHF.

The chain links TRBV10-2 to TRBJ2-2, with unresolved D. CDR1 WSHSY and CDR2 SAAADI come from the germline V gene. The CDR3 extends over 19 amino acids. The germline V and J ends were trimmed by 7 bases and 1 base, with 25 bases remaining between them. The CDR3 loop reads CASTLLNPHPLLNTGELFF. CDR3 in DNA: TGCGCCAGCACCCTTTTGAACCCCCATCCCCTCCTGAACACCGGGGAGCTGTTTTTT.

The chain couples TRBV7-9 to TRBJ2-3; D remains unclear. CDR1 is SEHNR and CDR2 is FQNEAQ in the germline V gene (reference sequence). The CDR3 has 17 amino acids. Trimming left V 0 bases short and J 0 bases short, with 13 bases between. For the CDR3, the DNA is TGTGCCAGCAGCTTAGCGCTATGGTCCTCTAGCACAGATACGCAGTATTTT. Translated: CASSLALWSSSTDTQYF.

This chain links TRBV5-4 with TRBJ1-6; the D is unclear. With 0 bases removed from V and 8 bases from J, the gap between germline ends came to 9 bases. Germline V lookup: CDR1 SGHNT, CDR2 YYREEE (reference sequence). The CDR3 length is 14 residues. CDR3 in amino acids: CASSLAGKDSPLHF. In nucleotides, the CDR3 is TGTGCCAGCAGCTTGGCGGGGAAGGATTCACCCCTCCACTTT.

V is TRBV6-1 and J is TRBJ1-1, with D possibly being TRBD1 (5 bases). Germline loops: CDR1 MNHNS, CDR2 SASEGT. V dropped 3 bases and J dropped 1 base, with 12 bases sitting between them. This CDR3 has 15 amino acids. CDR3 nucleotides: TGTGCCAGCAGTGATTTAGGGACGGGGAACACTGAAGCTTTCTTT. Translation: CASSDLGTGNTEAFF.